Below, 8 T cell receptor beta chains from the same sample are listed, as sequenced in a study of Graves' ophthalmopathy and Graves' hyperthyroidism. TCR beta CDR3 regions were amplified from RNA transcripts. HTBI-primed RT-PCR formed the first round, and a multiplex PCR formed the second. TCRdb recomputed calls from the multiplex PCR reads with MiXCR, one row per CDR3 protein. Counted here are over 450,000 distinct CDR3 sequences, approximately 15% occurring once; the ten biggest clones make up roughly 10%. Sequenced sample: blood. These receptors were taken from a woman in her 30s with Graves' ophthalmopathy.

This clonotype was counted between two and nine times. This chain connects TRBV3-1 to TRBJ2-5; D is ambiguous. The length of the CDR3 is 14 residues. The V end was cut by 4 bases, the J end by 0 bases, with 9 bases between. Germline CDR1 and CDR2: LGHDT and YNNKEL (reference sequence). The CDR3 DNA follows: TGTGCCAGCAGCCGTAGACCCAACCAAGAGACCCAGTACTTC. It translates to CASSRRPNQETQYF.

Ten or more counts support this clonotype. For the CDR3, the DNA is TGTGCCAGCTGGTTTGGGGAAAACCAAGAGACCCAGTACTTC. It encodes CASWFGENQETQYF. The rearrangement links TRBV2 to TRBJ2-5; D is unresolved. Germline-derived CDR1 and CDR2 are SNHLY and FYNNEI. This CDR3 comprises 14 residues. Deletions cut 8 bases from V and 0 bases from J, with 13 bases between.

This clonotype was counted many times. This chain joins TRBV9 and TRBJ2-7; D remains unclear. V shed 0 bases and J shed 5 bases, with 12 bases lying between them. The CDR3 is 14 amino acids. Germline CDR1 SGDLS, CDR2 YYNGEE. The CDR3 is CASSVGPSRNEQYF. CDR3 bases: TGTGCCAGCAGCGTAGGCCCTAGTAGGAACGAGCAGTACTTC. Combining the CDR3 with reference TRBV9 and TRBJ2-7 gives the whole variable domain DSGVTQTPKHLITATGQRVTLRCSPRSGDLSVYWYQQSLDQGLQFLIQYYNGEERAKGNILERFSAQQFPDLHSELNLSSLELGDSALYFCASSVGPSRNEQYFGPGTRLTVT.

The chain joins TRBV6-1 to TRBJ1-2; the match to TRBD1 covers 9 bases. J gave up 5 bases and V 5 bases, and 9 bases lay outside the gene matches. Germline assignment: CDR1 MNHNS and CDR2 SASEGT. This CDR3 comprises 15 residues. CDR3 in DNA: TGTGCCAGCAGTCCCCCGGGACAGGGTGCTTATGGCTACACCTTC. This translates into CASSPPGQGAYGYTF.

This clonotype occurred many times. The rearrangement links TRBV5-5 to TRBJ2-7; D is undetermined. In germline, CDR1 is SGHKS, CDR2 YYEKEE (reference sequence). This CDR3 region has 14 residues. The germline V and J ends were trimmed by 0 bases and 5 bases, with 12 bases remaining between them. CDR3 in DNA: TGTGCCAGCAGCTTGGGCCTAGGTGTGGACGAGCAGTACTTC. The encoded protein is CASSLGLGVDEQYF.

This clonotype was seen repeatedly, ten times or more. The rearrangement links TRBV6-1 to TRBJ2-7; D is possibly TRBD1 (5 bases). Trimming shortened V by 6 bases and J by 0 bases, and 15 bases separated the two germline ends. In germline, CDR1 is MNHNS, CDR2 SASEGT. This CDR3 has 15 amino acids. CDR3 loop: CASRAGHGPSYEQYF. Written as DNA, the CDR3 is TGTGCCAGCAGGGCAGGACACGGACCCTCCTACGAGCAGTACTTC.

This clonotype appeared many times. The V call is TRBV20-1, the J call TRBJ1-5; no reliable D call. The CDR3 contains 14 residues. The V end was cut by 4 bases, the J end by 0 bases, with 10 bases between. Germline-derived CDR1 and CDR2 are DFQATT and SNEGSKA (reference sequence). CDR3 protein: CSATVFSSNQPQHF. DNA of the CDR3: TGCAGTGCTACGGTCTTCTCTAGCAATCAGCCCCAGCATTTT.

This clonotype was detected ten times or more. V is TRBV20-1 and J is TRBJ2-3; TRBD2 might be the D (6 bases). Germline CDR1 is DFQATT and CDR2 is SNEGSKA (reference sequence). The V and J ends lost 3 bases and 2 bases respectively, with 12 bases between them. This CDR3 contains 14 residues. CDR3 sequence: CSASFPSDTDTQYF. The CDR3, as DNA: TGCAGTGCTAGCTTCCCTAGCGACACAGATACGCAGTATTTT.